Each of the 11 T cell receptor beta chains below was sequenced from the same sample in a study of cytomegalovirus exposure and HLA in healthy donors. Both 60 Vbeta primers and 13 Jbeta primers went into the PCR. TCRdb keeps only in-frame clones here, not all; method: immunoSEQ multiplex PCR. This repertoire shows 99,000 or so clones, roughly a tenth found once; its top ten account for approximately 6%. The sample taken for sequencing was PBMCs. The receptors derive from a man aged 35-49 years in good health and CMV-seropositive.

CDR3 amino acids: CASSLQGVHEQYF. The CDR3 DNA sequence: TGTGCCAGCAGCTTACAGGGGGTCCACGAGCAGTACTTC. The chain has TRBV13 and TRBJ2-7; 7 nucleotides align to TRBD1. Trimming cost V 2 bases and J 5 bases; bases outside gene matches: 3. In germline, CDR1 is PRHDT, CDR2 FYEKMQ (reference sequence). The CDR3 runs to 13 residues.

This clone was seen more than once but under ten times. V is TRBV6-1 and J is TRBJ2-7, with 8 bases that match TRBD2. CDR1 and CDR2 from the germline V gene are MNHNS and SASEGT. This CDR3 contains 14 residues. J was trimmed by 4 bases and V by 1 base; bases with no gene match: 3. As DNA, the CDR3 is TGTGCCAGCAGTGAAGGGGTAGCGGGATACGAGCAGTACTTC. Protein: CASSEGVAGYEQYF.

This clone was recorded a few times. The rearrangement joins TRBV5-8 to TRBJ2-7; 14 nucleotides line up with TRBD2. Looked up from germline, CDR1 is SGHTS and CDR2 is YDEGEE. The CDR3 consists of 17 residues. The V segment lost 3 bases and the J segment 2 bases; nucleotides outside the gene matches: 7. The CDR3 here is CASSSRVTSGRAYEQYF. The CDR3 bases are TGTGCCAGCAGCTCCCGGGTGACTAGCGGGAGGGCCTACGAGCAGTACTTC.

This chain joins TRBV7-9 and TRBJ1-5; 10 bases are shared with TRBD1. CDR3 length: 15 residues. J was trimmed by 6 bases and V by 5 bases; bases with no gene match: 7. Per germline, CDR1 SEHNR and CDR2 FQNEAQ (reference sequence). CDR3 DNA: TGTGCCAGCAGCCTGGGACAGGGGTTGGGTCAGCCCCAGCATTTT. Protein product: CASSLGQGLGQPQHF.

The V and J genes are TRBV10-1 and TRBJ1-1; tentative D call: TRBD1 (6 bases). The CDR3 covers 17 residues. Germline V CDR1 and CDR2: WNHNN, SYGVQD (reference sequence). V lost 0 bases to trimming and J lost 1 base, with 15 bases between them. CDR3 sequence (DNA): TGCGCCAGCAGTGAGTCCAGGGGCCAGAACGAGAACACTGAAGCTTTCTTT. Its translation: CASSESRGQNENTEAFF.

V usage is TRBV6-6 and J usage is TRBJ2-3; TRBD2 aligns across 7 bases. V lost 8 bases to trimming and J lost 5 bases; unmatched junction nucleotides: 10. Germline lookup yields CDR1 MNHNY and CDR2 SVGAGI (reference sequence). The CDR3 sequence is 14 residues long. In DNA form, the CDR3 reads TGTGCCAGCTCCCGGCGGGGGACTGGAGATACGCAGTATTTT. This encodes CASSRRGTGDTQYF.

The chain employs TRBV4-1 and TRBJ1-2; TRBD1 might be the D (6 bases). V was pared by 1 base and J by 6 bases, with 24 bases between. Germline-derived CDR1 and CDR2 are MGHRA and YSYEKL. The CDR3 loop spans 18 amino acids. CDR3 DNA: TGCGCCAGCAGCCAAGGCCTTAAAGGACAGACCCAATTTAATGGCTACACCTTC. Protein product: CASSQGLKGQTQFNGYTF.

This sequence joins TRBV7-6 and TRBJ2-2; D is undetermined. V lost 5 bases and J lost 8, with 9 bases in between. CDR1 and CDR2 (germline): SGHVS, FNYEAQ. This CDR3 is built from 12 residues. CDR3 residues: CASSARNGELFF. The CDR3 nucleotides are TGTGCCAGCAGCGCGAGAAATGGGGAGCTGTTTTTT.

The chain links TRBV4-2 to TRBJ2-1; no clear D. In germline, CDR1 is LGHNA, CDR2 YNFKEQ. V was pared by 2 bases and J by 9 bases, with 14 bases between. The CDR3 is made up of 14 amino acids. This CDR3 reads CASSQRSEPGEQFF. CDR3 DNA sequence: TGTGCCAGCAGCCAAAGGTCCGAACCGGGTGAGCAGTTCTTC.

This chain links TRBV5-1 with TRBJ2-7, with 8 bases aligning to TRBD2. The germline CDR1 and CDR2 sequences are SGHRS and YFSETQ. Trimming at V came to 5 bases and at J to 0 bases, leaving 4 bases not matched to a gene. This CDR3 comprises 14 residues. The CDR3 here is CASSVSGSSYEQYF. In DNA form, the CDR3 reads TGCGCCAGCAGTGTGAGCGGGAGCTCCTACGAGCAGTACTTC. The full variable domain, rest sourced from reference TRBV5-1 and TRBJ2-7, is KAGVTQTPRYLIKTRGQQVTLSCSPISGHRSVSWYQQTPGQGLQFLFEYFSETQRNKGNFPGRFSGRQFSNSRSEMNVSTLELGDSALYLCASSVSGSSYEQYFGPGTRLTVT.

The genes are TRBV6-1 and TRBJ2-7, with 7 nucleotides matching TRBD1. The CDR3 length is 13 residues. Unmatched junction bases numbered 7, after V lost 8 bases and J lost 3 bases. CDR1 is MNHNS and CDR2 is SASEGT in the germline V gene. The CDR3 loop is CASSISGGYEQYF. The CDR3 nucleotides read TGTGCCAGCTCAATCTCAGGGGGCTACGAGCAGTACTTC.